This TCR beta chain emerged from a study of T cell changes during pregnancy in multiple sclerosis. Libraries were prepared by immunoSEQ multiplex PCR; TCRdb keeps only in-frame clonotypes and omits some of them. Here the sample spans about 17,000 clones, approximately 88% being singletons. V lost 2 bases and J 10 bases, leaving 9 bases between the germline ends. Germline CDR1 GTSNPN, CDR2 SVGIG (reference sequence). This CDR3 comprises 11 residues. This clonotype was sampled from a female donor in good health, enrolled as a control in a pregnancy study. The J gene is TRBJ2-1, the V gene TRBV30, with D possibly matching TRBD2 (6 bases). The sequencing used CD8+ T cells from peripheral blood mononuclear cells, collected after pregnancy. DNA for the CDR3: TGTGCCTGGAGTCCGGGACTCGAGCAGTTCTTC. It specifies CAWSPGLEQFF.